The next 21 T cell receptor beta chains were all read from a single sample in a study of cytomegalovirus exposure and HLA in healthy donors (dated by TCRdb to the late 2010s). Receptors were amplified or captured by the immunoSEQ multiplex PCR assay. The multiplex PCR relied on a mix of 60 forward primers for TCR Vbeta segments and 13 reverse primers for TCR Jbeta segments. The table comes from immuneACCESS by way of TCRdb, which keeps in-frame sequences with V and J called. Part of the clones is missing from these tables; in studies checked, under half for an unresolved V gene and the rest for unknown reasons. The sample contains about 160,000 clones, 70% to 85% of them found a single time. Around 3.4% of the sample is in the top ten clones. Specimen: PBMCs. These receptors all stem from a man aged 30 to 45 in good health and CMV-seropositive.

This clone was seen a handful of times. The chain joins TRBV5-1 to TRBJ2-7; TRBD1 aligns across 9 bases. Germline values: CDR1 SGHRS, CDR2 YFSETQ. The CDR3 length is 15 residues. The ends lost 4 bases at V and 3 bases at J; junction bases unmatched: 8. CDR3 coding DNA: TGCGCCAGCAGCACCTGGACAGGGGTGGGCTACGAGCAGTACTTC. It codes for CASSTWTGVGYEQYF.

This clone has just one count. The rearrangement links TRBV28 to TRBJ1-5; 7 bases agree with TRBD1. V lost 5 bases, J lost 9 bases, and 7 bases stayed unmatched. The CDR3 is made up of 13 amino acids. The germline V gene encodes CDR1 MDHEN and CDR2 SYDVKM. The CDR3 nucleotides read TGTGCCAGCAGTCAACAGGGGTCCGGGCCCCAGCATTTT. The encoded protein is CASSQQGSGPQHF.

This chain connects TRBV10-1 to TRBJ2-1; TRBD2 aligns across 12 bases. The CDR3 has 15 amino acids. The V and J ends lost 5 bases and 11 bases, in that order; junction bases with no gene match: 10. CDR1 and CDR2 from the germline V gene are WNHNN and SYGVQD (reference sequence). The CDR3 bases are TGCGCCAGCAGTCCGGTGCTAGCGGGGGGGAATAAGCAGTTCTTC. Translated: CASSPVLAGGNKQFF.

In DNA, the CDR3 is TGTGCCAGCAGCTCACATGCACAGGGCTACGAGCAGTACTTC. Translated: CASSSHAQGYEQYF. The chain carries TRBV7-9 and TRBJ2-7; possible D gene TRBD1, 6 bases. The CDR3 runs 14 residues. Per germline, CDR1 SEHNR and CDR2 FQNEAQ (reference sequence). Trimming removed 4 bases at V and 3 bases at J, with 13 bases between.

This clone was detected only a few times. The chain couples TRBV5-3 to TRBJ1-1, with 7 positions matching TRBD1. TRBV5-3 counts as an open reading frame of uncertain function. The CDR3 contains 15 residues. The ends lost 1 base at V and 1 base at J; junction bases unmatched: 4. CDR3 region: CARSLPPGGNTEAFF. CDR3 nucleotide sequence: TGTGCCAGAAGCTTGCCCCCAGGGGGGAACACTGAAGCTTTCTTT.

The chain carries TRBV28 and TRBJ1-1, with no clear D. Germline values: CDR1 MDHEN, CDR2 SYDVKM. There are 14 residues in the CDR3. V was shortened by 3 bases and J by 1 base, with 9 bases between the two germline ends. Here the CDR3 reads CASSLAQENTEAFF. CDR3 DNA: TGTGCCAGCAGTTTGGCGCAGGAGAACACTGAAGCTTTCTTT. The entire variable domain, with the rest obtained from reference TRBV28 and TRBJ1-1, is as follows: DVKVTQSSRYLVKRTGEKVFLECVQDMDHENMFWYRQDPGLGLRLIYFSYDVKMKEKGDIPEGYSVSREKKERFSLILESASTNQTSMYLCASSLAQENTEAFFGQGTRLTVV.

This chain connects TRBV19 to TRBJ1-1; weak D call: TRBD1 (5 bases). Germline CDR1 and CDR2: LNHDA and SQIVND (reference sequence). The CDR3 extends over 14 amino acids. V was trimmed by 9 bases and J by 1 base, leaving 15 bases between them. The CDR3 DNA follows: TGTGCCAGCCAACGCAGGGAAGGGAACACTGAAGCTTTCTTT. It is translated as CASQRREGNTEAFF. Full variable domain (remainder filled in from reference TRBV19 and TRBJ1-1): DGGITQSPKYLFRKEGQNVTLSCEQNLNHDAMYWYRQDPGQGLRLIYYSQIVNDFQKGDIAEGYSVSREKKESFPLTVTSAQKNPTAFYLCASQRREGNTEAFFGQGTRLTVV.

The chain employs TRBV5-4 and TRBJ1-2; 7 bases align to TRBD1. J lost 6 bases, V lost 5 bases, and 4 bases had no gene match. CDR1 is SGHNT, CDR2 YYREEE, per germline (reference sequence). The CDR3 covers 12 residues. DNA of the CDR3: TGTGCCAGCAGTTACGACAGGGATGGCTACACCTTC. This codes for CASSYDRDGYTF.

The rearrangement uses TRBV5-1 and TRBJ2-2; D not resolved. This CDR3 region has 15 residues. From germline, CDR1 is SGHRS and CDR2 YFSETQ. V gave up 0 bases and J gave up 1 base, with 7 bases separating them. For the CDR3, the DNA is TGCGCCAGCAGCTTGGACAGCCAGAACACCGGGGAGCTGTTTTTT. The encoded protein is CASSLDSQNTGELFF.

This chain joins TRBV6-5 and TRBJ2-2; D call uncertain. Trimming cost V 4 bases and J 7 bases, with 7 bases left between them. Per the germline V gene, CDR1 is MNHEY and CDR2 is SVGAGI. This CDR3 is 12 amino acids long. As DNA, the CDR3 is TGTGCCAGCAGTTCCCAGAACGGGGAGCTGTTTTTT. It encodes CASSSQNGELFF.

This clone was detected once. The chain links TRBV28 to TRBJ2-1; 13 nucleotides align to TRBD2. The V gene end was trimmed by 3 bases and the J gene end by 5 bases; junction bases not matched to a gene: 7. CDR1 is MDHEN and CDR2 is SYDVKM in the germline V gene. The CDR3 loop spans 17 amino acids. The CDR3 is CASSFSGLAGDNNEQFF. CDR3 nucleotides: TGTGCCAGCAGTTTTTCCGGACTAGCGGGGGATAACAATGAGCAGTTCTTC.

The chain recombines TRBV7-9 with TRBJ2-5; D is unresolved. The CDR3 loop spans 15 amino acids. V dropped 1 base and J dropped 5 bases, with 14 bases sitting between them. Germline CDR1 and CDR2: SEHNR and FQNEAQ (reference sequence). The CDR3 DNA is TGTGCCAGCAGCTTAGGGGCTAACTCTGGGGAGACCCAGTACTTC. Translated: CASSLGANSGETQYF.

V usage is TRBV7-2 and J usage is TRBJ2-1; 7 bases are a match to TRBD1. Unmatched junction bases numbered 17, after V lost 5 bases and J lost 7 bases. The CDR3 length is 17 residues. Germline V gene lookup returns CDR1 SGHTA and CDR2 FQGNSA. As DNA, the CDR3 is TGTGCCAGCAGCCCGGACAGGCCATCCCCCTACGTGAATGAGCAGTTCTTC. Encoded protein: CASSPDRPSPYVNEQFF.

This clone appeared once. The CDR3 loop is CATHGASYEQYF. In DNA form, the CDR3 reads TGTGCCACCCATGGGGCCTCCTACGAGCAGTACTTC. V is TRBV6-6 and J is TRBJ2-7; the D gene is possibly TRBD1 (5 bases). This CDR3 comprises 12 residues. V shed 10 bases and J shed 0 bases, with 10 bases lying between them. Per the germline V gene, CDR1 is MNHNY and CDR2 is SVGAGI (reference sequence).

The chain is built from TRBV5-5 and TRBJ1-5; a possible D gene is TRBD1 (6 bases). Germline V CDR1 and CDR2: SGHKS, YYEKEE (reference sequence). The V gene lost 4 bases and the J gene lost 4 bases, with 9 bases spanning the gap. CDR3 length equals 13 residues. CDR3 sequence (DNA): TGTGCCAGCAGCCCGGACAGTAATCAGCCCCAGCATTTT. Residues: CASSPDSNQPQHF.

This chain connects TRBV6-5 to TRBJ1-1; D not certain. The V and J ends lost 1 base and 1 base respectively, with 4 bases between them. CDR1 and CDR2 (germline): MNHEY, SVGAGI. The CDR3 sequence is 13 residues long. CDR3 amino acids: CASSYFGNTEAFF. The CDR3 nucleotides are TGTGCCAGCAGTTACTTCGGGAACACTGAAGCTTTCTTT.

V usage is TRBV28 and J usage is TRBJ1-5; D is unclear. Germline V gene lookup returns CDR1 MDHEN and CDR2 SYDVKM. This CDR3 region has 12 residues. V was pared by 3 bases and J by 6 bases, with 6 bases between. CDR3 bases: TGTGCCAGCAGTTTTTATCGTCAGCCCCAGCATTTT. It is translated as CASSFYRQPQHF.

V gene TRBV5-5 combines with J gene TRBJ2-4; possible D gene TRBD1, 6 bases. V was clipped by 1 base and J by 0 bases, with 11 bases between them. The CDR3 is made up of 16 amino acids. In germline, CDR1 is SGHKS, CDR2 YYEKEE (reference sequence). DNA of the CDR3: TGTGCCAGCAGCTTGTCAGGGGTGATAGCCAAAAACATTCAGTACTTC. Its protein product is CASSLSGVIAKNIQYF. The whole variable domain, filled in from reference TRBV5-5 and TRBJ2-4, reads DAGVTQSPTHLIKTRGQQVTLRCSPISGHKSVSWYQQVLGQGPQFIFQYYEKEERGRGNFPDRFSARQFPNYSSELNVNALLLGDSALYLCASSLSGVIAKNIQYFGAGTRLSVL.

This sequence joins TRBV7-9 and TRBJ1-1; D may be TRBD1 (5 bases). V was pared by 5 bases and J by 9 bases, with 13 bases between. This CDR3 region has 12 residues. CDR1 is SEHNR, CDR2 FQNEAQ, per germline (reference sequence). CDR3: CASSSGAEKAFF. The CDR3 DNA reads TGTGCCAGCAGCAGCGGGGCGGAGAAAGCTTTCTTT.

The chain is built from TRBV6-1 and TRBJ2-3; 9 nucleotides line up with TRBD1. Per germline, CDR1 MNHNS and CDR2 SASEGT. This CDR3 is 15 amino acids long. The junction had 2 bases not matched to a gene; V was cut back by 3 bases and J by 1 base. The CDR3 protein is CASSDRDRGTDTQYF. The DNA of the CDR3 is TGTGCCAGCAGTGACCGGGACAGGGGCACAGATACGCAGTATTTT.

The chain recombines TRBV5-1 with TRBJ2-5, with TRBD1 matching over 9 bases. CDR1 SGHRS and CDR2 YFSETQ come from the germline V gene. CDR3 length: 15 amino acids. Trimming at V came to 4 bases and at J to 5 bases, leaving 9 bases not matched to a gene. CDR3 nucleotide sequence: TGCGCCAGCAGCCACCAACAGGGGGCCGGCGAGACCCAGTACTTC. This translates into CASSHQQGAGETQYF.